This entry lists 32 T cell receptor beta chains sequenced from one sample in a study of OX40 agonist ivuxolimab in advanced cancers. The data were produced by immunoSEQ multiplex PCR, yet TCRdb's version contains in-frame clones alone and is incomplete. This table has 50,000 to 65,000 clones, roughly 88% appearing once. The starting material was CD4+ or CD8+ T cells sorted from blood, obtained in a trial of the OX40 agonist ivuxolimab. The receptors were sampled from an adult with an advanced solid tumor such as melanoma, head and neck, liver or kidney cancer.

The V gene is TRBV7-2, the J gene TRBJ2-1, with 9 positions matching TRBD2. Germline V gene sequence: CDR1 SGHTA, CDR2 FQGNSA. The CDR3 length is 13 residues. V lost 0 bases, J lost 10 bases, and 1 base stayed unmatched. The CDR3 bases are TGTGCCAGCAGCTTAGCAAGCGGGGGGGAGCAGTTCTTC. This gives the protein CASSLASGGEQFF.

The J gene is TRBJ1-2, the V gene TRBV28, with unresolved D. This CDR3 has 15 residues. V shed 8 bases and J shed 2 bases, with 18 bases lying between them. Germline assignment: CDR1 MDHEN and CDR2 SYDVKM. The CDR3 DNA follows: TGTGCCAGCCAGGATGGAACAAGAGGGAACTATGGCTACACCTTC. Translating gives CASQDGTRGNYGYTF.

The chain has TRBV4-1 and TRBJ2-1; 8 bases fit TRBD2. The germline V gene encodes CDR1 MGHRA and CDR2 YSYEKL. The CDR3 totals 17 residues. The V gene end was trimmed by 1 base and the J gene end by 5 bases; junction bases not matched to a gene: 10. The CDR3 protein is CASSQVVTERGNNEQFF. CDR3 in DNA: TGCGCCAGCAGCCAAGTGGTAACGGAGCGGGGGAACAATGAGCAGTTCTTC.

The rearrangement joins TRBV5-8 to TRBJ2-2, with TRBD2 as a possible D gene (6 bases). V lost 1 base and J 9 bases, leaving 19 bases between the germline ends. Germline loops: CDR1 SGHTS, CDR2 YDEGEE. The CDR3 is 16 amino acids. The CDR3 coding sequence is TGTGCCAGCAGCTTGAGTCTAGCGCCCAAGCAGAGGGAGCTGTTTTTT. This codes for CASSLSLAPKQRELFF.

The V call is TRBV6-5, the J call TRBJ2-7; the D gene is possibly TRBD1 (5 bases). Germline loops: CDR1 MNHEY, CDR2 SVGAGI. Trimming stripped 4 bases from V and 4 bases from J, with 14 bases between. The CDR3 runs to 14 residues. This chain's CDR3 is CASSSTALGYEQYF. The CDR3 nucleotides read TGTGCCAGCAGTTCGACAGCCCTTGGGTACGAGCAGTACTTC.

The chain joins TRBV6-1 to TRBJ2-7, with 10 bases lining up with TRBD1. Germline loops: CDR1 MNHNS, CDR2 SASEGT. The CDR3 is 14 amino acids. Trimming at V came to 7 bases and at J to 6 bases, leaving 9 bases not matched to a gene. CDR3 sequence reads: CASTLRTGGSEQYV. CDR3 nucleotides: TGTGCCAGCACTCTAAGGACAGGGGGAAGCGAGCAGTACGTC.

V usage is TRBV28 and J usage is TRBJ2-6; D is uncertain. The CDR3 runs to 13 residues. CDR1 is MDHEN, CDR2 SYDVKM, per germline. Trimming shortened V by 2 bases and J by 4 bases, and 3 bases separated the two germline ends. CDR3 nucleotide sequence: TGTGCCAGCAGTTTACTCGGGGCCAACGTCCTGACTTTC. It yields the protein CASSLLGANVLTF.

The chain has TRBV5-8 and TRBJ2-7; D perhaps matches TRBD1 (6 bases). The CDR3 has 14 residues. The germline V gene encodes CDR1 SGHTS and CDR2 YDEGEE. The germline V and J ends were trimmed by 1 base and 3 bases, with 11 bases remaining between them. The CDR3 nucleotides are TGTGCCAGCAGCTTGTCAGGGGACCTCTACGAGCAGTACTTC. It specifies CASSLSGDLYEQYF.

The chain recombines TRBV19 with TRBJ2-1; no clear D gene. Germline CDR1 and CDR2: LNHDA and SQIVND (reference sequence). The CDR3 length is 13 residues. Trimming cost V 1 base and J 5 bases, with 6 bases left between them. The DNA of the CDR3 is TGTGCCAGTAGTATAGGGATGAACAATGAGCAGTTCTTC. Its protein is CASSIGMNNEQFF. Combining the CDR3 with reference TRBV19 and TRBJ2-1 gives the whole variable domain DGGITQSPKYLFRKEGQNVTLSCEQNLNHDAMYWYRQDPGQGLRLIYYSQIVNDFQKGDIAEGYSVSREKKESFPLTVTSAQKNPTAFYLCASSIGMNNEQFFGPGTRLTVL.

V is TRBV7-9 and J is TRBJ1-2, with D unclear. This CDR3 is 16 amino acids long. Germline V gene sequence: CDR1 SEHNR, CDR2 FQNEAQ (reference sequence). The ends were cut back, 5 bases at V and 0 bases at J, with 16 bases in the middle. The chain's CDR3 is CASSPLGDRSNYGYTF. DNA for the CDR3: TGTGCCAGCAGCCCCTTGGGCGACCGGTCTAACTATGGCTACACCTTC.

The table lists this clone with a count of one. CDR3 sequence: CAWNPRMGTGANYGYTF. For the CDR3, the DNA is TGTGCCTGGAACCCAAGAATGGGGACAGGGGCCAACTATGGCTACACCTTC. The chain joins TRBV30 to TRBJ1-2; 10 positions match TRBD1. The ends lost 4 bases at V and 2 bases at J; junction bases unmatched: 13. This CDR3 has 17 amino acids. Germline-derived CDR1 and CDR2 are GTSNPN and SVGIG (reference sequence).

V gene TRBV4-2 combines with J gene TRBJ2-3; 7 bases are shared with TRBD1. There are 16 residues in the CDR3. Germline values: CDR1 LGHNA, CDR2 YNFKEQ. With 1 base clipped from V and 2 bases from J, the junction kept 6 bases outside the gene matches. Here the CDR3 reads CASSQGPGQSTDTQYF. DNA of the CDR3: TGTGCCAGCAGCCAAGGCCCGGGACAGTCCACAGATACGCAGTATTTT.

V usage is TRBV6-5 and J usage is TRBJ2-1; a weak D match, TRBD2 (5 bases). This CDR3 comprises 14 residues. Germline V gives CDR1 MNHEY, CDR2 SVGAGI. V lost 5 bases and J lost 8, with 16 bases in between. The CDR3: CASSDQLAVDEQFF. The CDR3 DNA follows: TGTGCCAGCAGTGACCAGCTAGCTGTGGATGAGCAGTTCTTC.

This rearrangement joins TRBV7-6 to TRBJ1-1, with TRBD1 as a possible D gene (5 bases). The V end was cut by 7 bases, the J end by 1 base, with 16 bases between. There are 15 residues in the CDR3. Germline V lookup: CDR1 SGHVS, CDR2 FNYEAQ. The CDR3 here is CASTLNGGWNTEAFF. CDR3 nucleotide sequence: TGTGCCAGCACCCTAAACGGGGGGTGGAACACTGAAGCTTTCTTT.

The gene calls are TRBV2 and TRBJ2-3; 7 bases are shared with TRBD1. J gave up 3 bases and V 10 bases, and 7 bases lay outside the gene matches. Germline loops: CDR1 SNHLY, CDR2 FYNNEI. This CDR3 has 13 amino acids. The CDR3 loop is CATGTAPTDTQYF. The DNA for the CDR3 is TGTGCCACCGGGACAGCTCCGACAGATACGCAGTATTTT.

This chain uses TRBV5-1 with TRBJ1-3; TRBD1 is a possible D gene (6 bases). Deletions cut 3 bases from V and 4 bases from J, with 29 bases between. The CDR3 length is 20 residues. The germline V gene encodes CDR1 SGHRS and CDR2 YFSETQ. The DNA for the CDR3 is TGCGCCAGCAGCTGGGCCCCAGGTGGGACAACCGATTCAAGGGGAAACACCATATATTTT. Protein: CASSWAPGGTTDSRGNTIYF.

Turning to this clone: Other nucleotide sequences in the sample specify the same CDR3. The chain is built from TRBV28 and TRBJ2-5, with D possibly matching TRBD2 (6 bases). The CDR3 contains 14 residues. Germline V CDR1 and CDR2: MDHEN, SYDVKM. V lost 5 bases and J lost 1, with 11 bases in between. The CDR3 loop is CASSLGGRQETQYF. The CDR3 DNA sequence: TGTGCCAGCAGTCTCGGGGGTCGCCAAGAGACCCAGTACTTC. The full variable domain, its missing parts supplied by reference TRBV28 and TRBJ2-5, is DVKVTQSSRYLVKRTGEKVFLECVQDMDHENMFWYRQDPGLGLRLIYFSYDVKMKEKGDIPEGYSVSREKKERFSLILESASTNQTSMYLCASSLGGRQETQYFGPGTRLLVL.

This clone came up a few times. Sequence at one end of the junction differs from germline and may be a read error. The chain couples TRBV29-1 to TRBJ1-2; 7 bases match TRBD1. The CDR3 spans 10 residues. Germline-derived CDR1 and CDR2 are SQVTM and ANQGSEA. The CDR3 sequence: CSVETGAERF. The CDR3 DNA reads TGCAGCGTTGAAACAGGGGCAGAGAGGTTC.

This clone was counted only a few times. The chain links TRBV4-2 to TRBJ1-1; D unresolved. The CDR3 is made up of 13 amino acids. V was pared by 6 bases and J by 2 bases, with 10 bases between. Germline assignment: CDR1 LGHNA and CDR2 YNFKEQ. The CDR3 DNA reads TGTGCCAGCAGGGAACGGGGAAACACTGAAGCTTTCTTT. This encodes CASRERGNTEAFF.

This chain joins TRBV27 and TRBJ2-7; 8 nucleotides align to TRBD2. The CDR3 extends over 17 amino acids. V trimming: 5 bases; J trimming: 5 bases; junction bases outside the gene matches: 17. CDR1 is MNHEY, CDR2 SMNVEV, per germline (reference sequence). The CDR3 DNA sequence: TGTGCCAGCAGTCCCGGCCCTCCGGGACTAGTTGCCGACGAGCAGTACGTC. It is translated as CASSPGPPGLVADEQYV.

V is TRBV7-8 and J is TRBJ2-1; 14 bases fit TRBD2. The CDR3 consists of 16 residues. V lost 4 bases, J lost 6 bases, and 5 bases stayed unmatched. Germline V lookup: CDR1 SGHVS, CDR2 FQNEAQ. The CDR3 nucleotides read TGTGCCAGCAGCTCAAGACTAGCGGGAGGGGGCAATGAGCAGTTCTTC. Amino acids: CASSSRLAGGGNEQFF.

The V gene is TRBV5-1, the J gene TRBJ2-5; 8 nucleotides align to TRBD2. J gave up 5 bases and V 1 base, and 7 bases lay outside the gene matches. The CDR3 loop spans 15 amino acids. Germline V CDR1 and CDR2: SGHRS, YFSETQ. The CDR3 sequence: CASSLFLAGGETQYF. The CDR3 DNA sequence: TGCGCCAGCAGCTTGTTCCTAGCGGGTGGGGAGACCCAGTACTTC.

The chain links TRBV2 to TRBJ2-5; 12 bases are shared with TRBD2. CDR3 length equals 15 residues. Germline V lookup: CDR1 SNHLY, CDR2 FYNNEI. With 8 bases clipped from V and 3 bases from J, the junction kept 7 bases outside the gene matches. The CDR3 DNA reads TGTGCCAGCCCTAGCGGGGGGGCCGCGAAAGAGACCCAGTACTTC. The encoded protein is CASPSGGAAKETQYF. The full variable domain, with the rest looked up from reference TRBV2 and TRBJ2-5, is EPEVTQTPSHQVTQMGQEVILRCVPISNHLYFYWYRQILGQKVEFLVSFYNNEISEKSEIFDDQFSVERPDGSNFTLKIRSTKLEDSAMYFCASPSGGAAKETQYFGPGTRLLVL.

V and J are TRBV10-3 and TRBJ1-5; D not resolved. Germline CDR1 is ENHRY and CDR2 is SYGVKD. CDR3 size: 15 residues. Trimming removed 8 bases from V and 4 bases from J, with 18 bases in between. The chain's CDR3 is CAIGDTGERNQPQHF. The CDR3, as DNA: TGTGCCATCGGCGATACCGGGGAGCGGAATCAGCCCCAGCATTTT.

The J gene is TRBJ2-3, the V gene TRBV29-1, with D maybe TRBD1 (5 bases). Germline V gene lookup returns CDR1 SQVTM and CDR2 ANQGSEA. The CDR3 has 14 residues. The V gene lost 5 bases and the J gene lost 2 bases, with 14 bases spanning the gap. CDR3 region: CSVIFDRTTDTQYF. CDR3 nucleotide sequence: TGCAGCGTTATTTTTGACAGAACCACAGATACGCAGTATTTT.

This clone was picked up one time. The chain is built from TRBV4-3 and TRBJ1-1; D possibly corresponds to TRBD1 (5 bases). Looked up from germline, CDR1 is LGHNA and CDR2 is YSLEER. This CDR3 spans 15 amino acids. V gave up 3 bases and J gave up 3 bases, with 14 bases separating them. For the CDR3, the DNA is TGCGCCAGCAGCCATCGGTCCAGGGTGGACACTGAAGCTTTCTTT. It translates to CASSHRSRVDTEAFF.

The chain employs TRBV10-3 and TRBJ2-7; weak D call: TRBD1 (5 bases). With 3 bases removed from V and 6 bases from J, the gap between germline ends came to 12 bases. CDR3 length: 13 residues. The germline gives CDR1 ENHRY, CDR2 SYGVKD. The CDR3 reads CAISDGRVIEQYV. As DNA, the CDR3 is TGTGCCATCAGTGACGGCAGGGTAATCGAGCAGTACGTC.

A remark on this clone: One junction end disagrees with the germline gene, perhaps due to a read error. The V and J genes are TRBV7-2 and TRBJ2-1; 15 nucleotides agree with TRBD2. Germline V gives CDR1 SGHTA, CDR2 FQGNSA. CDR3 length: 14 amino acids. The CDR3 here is CASSLRTSGRAQIF. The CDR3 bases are TGTGCCAGCAGCTTAAGGACTAGCGGGAGGGCCCAAATCTTC.

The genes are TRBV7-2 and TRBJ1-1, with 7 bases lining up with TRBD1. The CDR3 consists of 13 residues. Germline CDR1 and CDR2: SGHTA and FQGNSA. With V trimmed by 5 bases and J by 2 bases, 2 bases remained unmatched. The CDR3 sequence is CASSRDRNTEAFF. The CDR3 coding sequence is TGTGCCAGCAGCCGGGACAGAAACACTGAAGCTTTCTTT.

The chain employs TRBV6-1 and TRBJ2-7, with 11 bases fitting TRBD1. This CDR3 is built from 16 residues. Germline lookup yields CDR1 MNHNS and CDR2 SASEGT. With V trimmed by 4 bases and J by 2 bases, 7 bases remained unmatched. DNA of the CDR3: TGTGCCAGCAGTGGGCGCGGGACAGGGGGGCCCTACGAGCAGTACTTC. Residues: CASSGRGTGGPYEQYF.

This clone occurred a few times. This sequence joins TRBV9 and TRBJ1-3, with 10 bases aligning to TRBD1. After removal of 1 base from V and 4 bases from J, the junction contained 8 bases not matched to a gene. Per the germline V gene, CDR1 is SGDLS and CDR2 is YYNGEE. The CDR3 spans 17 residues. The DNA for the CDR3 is TGTGCCAGCAGCGTAATGGGACAGGGGAACTCAGGAAACACCATATATTTT. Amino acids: CASSVMGQGNSGNTIYF.

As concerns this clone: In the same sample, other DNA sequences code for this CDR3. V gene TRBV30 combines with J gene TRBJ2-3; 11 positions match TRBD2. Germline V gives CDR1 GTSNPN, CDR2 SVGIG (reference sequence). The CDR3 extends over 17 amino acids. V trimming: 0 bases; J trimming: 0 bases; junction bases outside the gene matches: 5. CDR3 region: CAWSVLRTSGSTDTQYF. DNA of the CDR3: TGTGCCTGGAGTGTACTGAGGACTAGCGGGAGCACAGATACGCAGTATTTT.